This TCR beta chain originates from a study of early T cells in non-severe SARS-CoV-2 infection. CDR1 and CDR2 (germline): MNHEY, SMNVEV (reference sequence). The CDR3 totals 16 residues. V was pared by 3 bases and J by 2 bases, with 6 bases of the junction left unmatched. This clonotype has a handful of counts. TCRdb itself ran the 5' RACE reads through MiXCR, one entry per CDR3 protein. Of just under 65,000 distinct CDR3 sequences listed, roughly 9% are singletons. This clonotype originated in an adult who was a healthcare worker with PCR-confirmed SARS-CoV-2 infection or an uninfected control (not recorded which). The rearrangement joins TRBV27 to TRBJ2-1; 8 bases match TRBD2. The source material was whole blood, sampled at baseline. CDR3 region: CASSLYSGDAYNEQFF. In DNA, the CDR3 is TGTGCCAGCAGTTTGTATAGCGGGGATGCCTACAATGAGCAGTTCTTC.